The text below deals with one T cell receptor beta chain. This clonotype was recorded at least ten times. What antigen it recognizes has not been identified. No base quality information exists; no much larger clone differs at one position. The healthy controls were volunteers from blood banks in Maryland, USA. For the unsorted PBMC libraries, 2 million PBMCs were stored in RNAlater at -80 degrees C until RNA extraction and were used to generate the libraries. Peripheral blood was subjected to Ficoll-Hypaque density gradient centrifugation to isolate PBMCs, which were then cryopreserved in liquid nitrogen. The data belong to a study of neurological immune-mediated disorders (dated by TCRdb to about 2019). Background for the entire study: Peripheral blood TCR-beta repertoires from patients with HTLV-I-associated myelopathy (HAM/TSP), patients with multiple sclerosis, and healthy controls were compared in the study using UMI-based sequencing. Of the approximately 66 subjects in the cohort, around 15 were HAM/TSP patients, roughly 35 were multiple sclerosis patients, and about 20 were healthy controls. The 106 TCR-beta libraries included longitudinal samples, technical triplicates and paired sorted CD4+ and CD8+ T-cell subsets alongside PBMC samples. The investigation overall reported the following: TCR clonal expansion was greatest in HAM/TSP patients and smallest in MS patients, who ranked below even healthy controls. Expanded clones from different subjects shared no identical CDR3 amino acid sequences, which suggests that TCR-beta repertoires were private in all groups.

The CDR3 covers 14 residues, taking in both the cysteine and the phenylalanine. The kept DNA is CDR3 alone, 42 bases in frame from the first base. The V end gives up 4 bases and the J end 6 bases, leaving 8 bases in the junction not matched to a gene. From the germline V gene, CDR1 is SGHRS and CDR2 is YFSETQ. cDNA synthesis used template-switch 5'RACE with a primer carrying a 10-nucleotide random unique molecular identifier tagging each TCR transcript. Each sequencing run produced over 180 million TCR-beta sequences covering 15-18 subjects. The RNeasy kit was used for extraction of total RNA. The KAPA Real-time Library Amplification kit was used to amplify TCR-beta VDJ regions with primers for the TCR constant region and the 5'RACE anchor. Sample indexes and Illumina adaptors were added in a first PCR, after which library yield was increased in a second PCR. After purification with Ampure beads, the TCR product of roughly 650 bp was size-selected on a 2% E-gel SizeSelection system. Before pooling, library quality was checked on a Bioanalyzer, concentration was measured with Qubit, and libraries were quantified with the Kapa Library Quantification kit. Libraries were sequenced paired-end 2 x 150 bp on an Illumina HiSeq 2500. To increase sequence diversity, roughly 24-32% phiX was spiked into each library pool. Per the authors' processing: Quality-filtered reads were processed with the UMI-based MiGEC pipeline, which removed over 75% of raw TCR sequences during error correction. VDJ genes were aligned to IMGT germline references, and each clonotype was defined by a unique CDR3 amino acid sequence together with V-J genes. VDJtools evaluated clonal expansion, Shannon diversity and CDR3 relatedness (CalcPairwiseDistances, ClusterSamples); CLCbio workbench built phylogenetic trees. Clones with at least 8 unique UMIs were defined as expanded, with this threshold being based on coefficient-of-variation modelling across technical triplicates. The public reads were reanalyzed by TCRdb: fastp trimming at Q25, MiXCR alignment, in-frame beta chains only. Rows merge per CDR3 protein into single entries with the most common DNA and genes. The V and J calls shown here were made by TCRdb, not taken from the authors' results. The table for this sample lists about 51,000 distinct CDR3 sequences; roughly 17% of them were counted only once. Together, the top ten hold 4.4% of the sample.

This sequence was found in a man aged 60 to 75 in good health. The sequence joins TRBV5-1 to TRBJ1-2, with 8 junctional bases fitting TRBD1. Input material: PBMCs. The CDR3 protein: CASSTMTGDNGYTF. The DNA sequence is TGCGCCAGCAGCACGATGACAGGGGATAATGGCTACACCTTC.